Presented here are 23 T cell receptor beta chains from one specimen sequenced in a study of identical twins. TCRdb recomputed calls from the 5' RACE reads with MiXCR, one row per CDR3 protein. The table shows about 200,000 distinct CDR3 sequences, with roughly 7.5% occurring only once. This sample was also put to use in a study of yellow fever vaccine responses in identical twins.

The sequenced sample consisted of memory (CD45RO+) T cells sorted from blood. The receptor set was obtained from a woman between 18 and 29 years old in good health.

This clonotype was detected a few times. The rearrangement uses TRBV6-1 and TRBJ2-4, with D uncertain. This CDR3 region has 13 residues. CDR1 MNHNS and CDR2 SASEGT come from the germline V gene. The V gene lost 3 bases and the J gene lost 0 bases, with 3 bases spanning the gap. CDR3 coding DNA: TGTGCCAGCAGTGAGACAGCCAAAAACATTCAGTACTTC. Translating it yields CASSETAKNIQYF.

The chain uses TRBV3-1 and TRBJ2-5; 9 bases fit TRBD2. The junction had 2 bases not matched to a gene; V was cut back by 0 bases and J by 0 bases. The CDR3 totals 16 residues. Per germline, CDR1 LGHDT and CDR2 YNNKEL (reference sequence). CDR3 protein: CASSQERLADQETQYF. The CDR3 DNA reads TGTGCCAGCAGCCAAGAACGACTAGCGGACCAAGAGACCCAGTACTTC.

This clonotype was seen more than once but under ten times. The CDR3 here is CSARDLDSTDTQYF. CDR3 nucleotides: TGCAGTGCTAGAGATCTGGACTCCACAGATACGCAGTATTTT. The rearrangement uses TRBV20-1 and TRBJ2-3, with D possibly matching TRBD2 (5 bases). Germline-derived CDR1 and CDR2 are DFQATT and SNEGSKA (reference sequence). Trimming removed 0 bases from V and 2 bases from J, with 9 bases in between. CDR3 length: 14 residues.

The table lists this clonotype with many counts. This sequence joins TRBV29-1 and TRBJ2-1; a weak D match, TRBD1 (6 bases). This CDR3 spans 13 amino acids. Germline V CDR1 and CDR2: SQVTM, ANQGSEA. Trimming removed 7 bases at V and 6 bases at J, with 16 bases between. The CDR3 spells CSARILGGNEQFF. CDR3 bases: TGCAGCGCAAGAATATTAGGGGGCAATGAGCAGTTCTTC.

This clonotype has a count of ten or more. The chain has TRBV4-3 and TRBJ2-4; perhaps D is TRBD1 or TRBD2 (5 bases each). Germline assignment: CDR1 LGHNA and CDR2 YSLEER. The V end lost 1 base, the J end lost 0 bases, and 13 bases lay between the germline ends. CDR3 length equals 17 residues. This chain's CDR3 is CASSQAHTGTAKNIQYF. The CDR3 DNA is TGCGCCAGCAGCCAAGCACATACCGGGACAGCCAAAAACATTCAGTACTTC.

There are a few counts of this clonotype. This rearrangement joins TRBV28 to TRBJ1-6, with D perhaps TRBD1 (6 bases). Germline V gives CDR1 MDHEN, CDR2 SYDVKM. CDR3 size: 13 residues. The germline V and J ends were trimmed by 8 bases and 9 bases, with 14 bases remaining between them. The CDR3, as DNA: TGTGCCAGCCGAAGGCAGGGGACTTCACCCCTCCACTTT. Encoded protein: CASRRQGTSPLHF.

This clonotype has at least ten counts. The gene calls are TRBV5-1 and TRBJ2-3, with TRBD2 identical over 11 bases. V shed 2 bases, J shed 4 bases, and the junction held 3 bases outside the gene matches. CDR1 is SGHRS, CDR2 YFSETQ, per germline. The CDR3 consists of 15 residues. CDR3 in amino acids: CASSLLAGVADTQYF. The DNA for the CDR3 is TGCGCCAGCAGCTTACTAGCGGGGGTTGCAGATACGCAGTATTTT.

This chain connects TRBV20-1 to TRBJ2-3, with 8 bases matching TRBD2. V was clipped by 5 bases and J by 6 bases; unmatched bases: 16. Germline V gene lookup returns CDR1 DFQATT and CDR2 SNEGSKA (reference sequence). The CDR3 covers 16 residues. The DNA for the CDR3 is TGCAGTGCTGCCGCTGGGGTAGCGGGAAGAGGCGATACGCAGTATTTT. Translation: CSAAAGVAGRGDTQYF.

The chain uses TRBV4-1 and TRBJ1-1, with D unclear. The CDR3 sequence is 14 residues long. CDR1 is MGHRA and CDR2 is YSYEKL in the germline V gene. Trimming removed 0 bases at V and 8 bases at J, with 13 bases between. The CDR3: CASSQDQAAGEAFF. In DNA form, the CDR3 reads TGCGCCAGCAGCCAAGATCAGGCTGCGGGGGAAGCTTTCTTT.

Many counts were recorded for this clonotype. The rearrangement joins TRBV7-6 to TRBJ2-7; D unresolved. Trimming left V 2 bases short and J 2 bases short, with 10 bases between. Per the germline V gene, CDR1 is SGHVS and CDR2 is FNYEAQ. The CDR3 sequence is 14 residues long. The CDR3 region is CASSLMASTYEQYF. CDR3 in DNA: TGTGCCAGCAGCTTAATGGCGAGTACCTACGAGCAGTACTTC.

This clonotype was seen repeatedly, ten times or more. The chain uses TRBV12-3 or TRBV12-4 and TRBJ1-4; TRBD1 matches at 8 bases. The trim removed 6 bases at V and 5 bases at J, leaving 5 bases unmatched. The CDR3 is 14 amino acids. Here the CDR3 reads CASRGTGRNEKLFF. CDR3 nucleotide sequence: TGTGCCAGCAGGGGGACAGGTAGAAATGAAAAACTGTTTTTT.

Points on this clonotype: Relative to the germline gene, one junction end is altered; a read error may explain this. This chain joins TRBV7-2 and TRBJ2-3, with 12 bases that match TRBD2. CDR1 SGHTA and CDR2 FQGNSA come from the germline V gene. The CDR3 contains 16 residues. The CDR3 DNA is TGTGCCAGCACCTTACTAGCGGGAGGCCTAACAGATACGCAGTATTTT. Translating gives CASTLLAGGLTDTQYF.

This clonotype was observed a handful of times. Compared with germline, one end of the junction differs, possibly owing to a read error. CDR3 sequence: CASSSRDTASPF. The CDR3 region has the DNA TGCGCCAGCAGCTCGAGGGACACAGCCTCCCCTTTT. V is TRBV5-1 and J is TRBJ2-3; perhaps TRBD1 as D (6 bases). The CDR3 contains 12 residues. The germline V gene has CDR1 SGHRS and CDR2 YFSETQ.

This clonotype came up many times. The chain recombines TRBV20-1 with TRBJ2-7; 7 bases match TRBD1. Losses at the gene ends were 6 bases for V and 6 bases for J; bases not matched to a gene: 17. Germline assignment: CDR1 DFQATT and CDR2 SNEGSKA (reference sequence). The CDR3 covers 15 residues. The CDR3 DNA is TGCAGTGCCCCGCGGGCCGACAGGGATGTCGTCGAGCAGTACTTC. It yields the protein CSAPRADRDVVEQYF.

This clonotype occurred many times. V usage is TRBV5-1 and J usage is TRBJ2-4, with TRBD2 matching over 8 bases. The CDR3 contains 13 residues. The V and J ends lost 1 base and 9 bases, in that order; junction bases with no gene match: 3. CDR1 and CDR2 (germline): SGHRS, YFSETQ. For the CDR3, the DNA is TGCGCCAGCAGCTTGACTAGCGGAGTCATTCAGTACTTC. It translates to CASSLTSGVIQYF.

This clonotype was detected a few times. The chain carries TRBV7-2 and TRBJ2-1, with 7 bases aligning to TRBD2. The junction had 1 base not matched to a gene; V was cut back by 0 bases and J by 5 bases. Per germline, CDR1 SGHTA and CDR2 FQGNSA. The CDR3 covers 14 residues. CDR3 nucleotides: TGTGCCAGCAGCTTAGCAGCGGGAAACAATGAGCAGTTCTTC. Translating it yields CASSLAAGNNEQFF.

In regard to this clonotype: This may be a read error: a much more frequent sequence differs by one nucleotide. This chain connects TRBV10-3 to TRBJ2-7, with TRBD2 matching over 10 bases. The CDR3 runs 13 residues. Germline CDR1 ENHRY, CDR2 SYGVKD. CDR3: CSIAASGSYEQYF. CDR3 DNA: TGTTCCATCGCGGCTAGCGGGAGTTACGAGCAGTACTTC.

This sequence joins TRBV29-1 and TRBJ2-7, with D tentatively TRBD1 (6 bases). Germline lookup yields CDR1 SQVTM and CDR2 ANQGSEA. The CDR3 has 13 amino acids. V lost 4 bases, J lost 8 bases, and 18 bases lay in between. The CDR3 sequence: CSVAGTEGTKQYF. The CDR3 DNA sequence: TGCAGCGTTGCGGGGACCGAGGGGACAAAGCAGTACTTC.

This clonotype was recorded at least ten times. V and J are TRBV2 and TRBJ2-7; 7 bases are shared with TRBD1. This CDR3 is built from 13 residues. The V and J ends lost 7 bases and 4 bases, in that order; junction bases with no gene match: 7. Germline CDR1 and CDR2: SNHLY and FYNNEI. CDR3 DNA sequence: TGTGCCAGCATGAGGGGGCCCGATTACGAGCAGTACTTC. It specifies CASMRGPDYEQYF.

At least ten counts were recorded for this clonotype. The V call is TRBV12-3 or TRBV12-4, the J call TRBJ1-2; 7 bases map to TRBD1. With V trimmed by 5 bases and J by 8 bases, 5 bases remained unmatched. This CDR3 region has 12 residues. The DNA of the CDR3 is TGTGCCAGCAGTCTTACAGGGGTCGGCTACACCTTC. This sequence encodes CASSLTGVGYTF.

The chain is built from TRBV28 and TRBJ2-1, with D possibly TRBD1 on 7 matching bases. V lost 6 bases and J 12 bases, leaving 21 bases between the germline ends. The CDR3 has 14 amino acids. Germline V gives CDR1 MDHEN, CDR2 SYDVKM. The CDR3 loop is CASSFSGGGRGQFF. The CDR3 DNA sequence: TGTGCCAGCAGCTTCAGCGGAGGGGGCCGGGGGCAGTTCTTC. Full variable domain (missing parts from reference TRBV28 and TRBJ2-1): DVKVTQSSRYLVKRTGEKVFLECVQDMDHENMFWYRQDPGLGLRLIYFSYDVKMKEKGDIPEGYSVSREKKERFSLILESASTNQTSMYLCASSFSGGGRGQFFGPGTRLTVL.

This clonotype was seen a handful of times. The CDR3 DNA follows: TGTGCCAGCAGCCCCTTAGGACTAGCGGGAGTCAATGAGCAGTTCTTC. It is translated as CASSPLGLAGVNEQFF. This chain connects TRBV14 to TRBJ2-1, with 13 positions matching TRBD2. Germline V gene data show CDR1 as SGHDN and CDR2 as FVKESK. This CDR3 is 16 amino acids long. Trimming cost V 4 bases and J 6 bases; bases outside gene matches: 6.

This chain links TRBV7-8 with TRBJ2-1; 10 bases match TRBD2. This CDR3 comprises 14 residues. V shed 9 bases and J 2 bases; nucleotides not matched to a gene: 4. CDR1 is SGHVS, CDR2 FQNEAQ, per germline. CDR3 residues: CASLSGGAYNEQFF. The DNA for the CDR3 is TGTGCCAGTCTAAGCGGGGGGGCCTACAATGAGCAGTTCTTC.